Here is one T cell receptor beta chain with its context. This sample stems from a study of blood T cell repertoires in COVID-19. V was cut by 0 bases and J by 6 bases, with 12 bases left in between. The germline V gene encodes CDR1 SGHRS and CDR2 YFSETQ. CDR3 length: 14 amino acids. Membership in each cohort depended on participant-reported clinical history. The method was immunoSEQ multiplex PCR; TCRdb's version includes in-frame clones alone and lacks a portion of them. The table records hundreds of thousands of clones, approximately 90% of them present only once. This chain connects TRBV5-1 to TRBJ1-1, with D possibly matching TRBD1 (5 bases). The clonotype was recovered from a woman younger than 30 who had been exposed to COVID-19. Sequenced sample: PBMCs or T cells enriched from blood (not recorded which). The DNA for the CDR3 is TGCGCCAGCAGCTTGGGGTCGGGGGTCCCTGAAGCTTTCTTT. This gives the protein CASSLGSGVPEAFF.